The subject of this entry is one T cell receptor beta chain. Its antigen is not identified. TCRdb ran MiXCR on the RACE reads and lists one entry per CDR3 protein. The sample includes 80,000 to 100,000 distinct CDR3 sequences, 11% seen only once; the top ten take 1% to 1.2%. The time point is: patch test 3, about 24 weeks after DPC sensitization. Treatment meaning: therapeutic diphenylcyclopropenone sensitization with weekly scalp DPC. The entry originates in a study of human T cells and chemical hapten exposure. On the study more broadly: Sensitizing treatment utilized 2% DPC over a roughly 2 cm by roughly 2 cm portion of upper inner arm skin.

Per germline, CDR1 MNHEY and CDR2 SVGEGT. Trimming took 0 bases from V and 0 from J, leaving 13 bases between them. The CDR3 runs 17 residues. General study results and limits: Because all patients had alopecia, their immune responses might differ from healthy ones.

The sequence was obtained from a woman in her thirties with alopecia areata. Some clones in this sample may be carry-over from other donors' samples. This sample comprised whole blood, obtained in connection with sensitization to the hapten diphenylcyclopropenone (DPC). J is TRBJ2-3 and V is TRBV6-2 or TRBV6-3, with D unresolved. CDR3: CASSYSGNAFSTDTQYF. The CDR3 coding sequence is TGTGCCAGCAGTTACTCGGGCAACGCTTTCAGCACAGATACGCAGTATTTT.